A single sample gave rise to the 18 T cell receptor beta chains below, sequenced in a study of beta chain features in type 1 diabetes. Antigen specificity for these receptors is unknown. General study results and limits: All four CD4+ subsets from Type 1 diabetes patients carried moderately but significantly shorter TCRB CDR3s.

cDNA synthesis used the whole RNA isolate, giving expressed TCRB sequences. TCRdb's copy holds only in-frame clones and misses some; the assay was immunoSEQ multiplex PCR. Of 150,000 to 200,000 clones in the sample, roughly 60% are singletons; the top ten hold roughly 0.095%. What was sequenced was naive CD4+ T cells from blood. Every receptor here comes from a man aged 25 to 40 with type 1 diabetes.

The genes are TRBV7-2 and TRBJ2-5; D is ambiguous. From germline, CDR1 is SGHTA and CDR2 FQGNSA. CDR3 length: 14 residues. Trimming removed 5 bases from V and 0 bases from J, with 10 bases in between. The CDR3 sequence is CASSPRVDQETQYF. CDR3 bases: TGTGCCAGCAGCCCCCGGGTAGACCAAGAGACCCAGTACTTC.

The V call is TRBV30, the J call TRBJ2-3; D is ambiguous. Germline-derived CDR1 and CDR2 are GTSNPN and SVGIG (reference sequence). The CDR3 extends over 14 amino acids. Trimming removed 2 bases from V and 5 bases from J, with 14 bases in between. CDR3 bases: TGTGCCTGGAGTAGTCGGAACTATGAAGATACGCAGTATTTT. It is translated as CAWSSRNYEDTQYF.

This clone appeared a few times. The chain carries TRBV7-6 and TRBJ2-5; the D gene is possibly TRBD1 (5 bases). Trimming removed 0 bases at V and 2 bases at J, with 13 bases between. CDR1 and CDR2 (germline): SGHVS, FNYEAQ. The CDR3 covers 16 residues. The CDR3, as DNA: TGTGCCAGCAGCTTAGCGCAACAGGCGCTACAAGAGACCCAGTACTTC. Translation gives CASSLAQQALQETQYF. Variable domain in full (rest from reference TRBV7-6 and TRBJ2-5): GAGVSQSPRYKVTKRGQDVALRCDPISGHVSLYWYRQALGQGPEFLTYFNYEAQQDKSGLPNDRFSAERPEGSISTLTIQRTEQRDSAMYRCASSLAQQALQETQYFGPGTRLLVL.

DNA of the CDR3: TGTGCCAGCAGCTTAGCCAGGACAGGGGGACATGAGCAGTACTTC. Residues: CASSLARTGGHEQYF. The V and J genes are TRBV7-9 and TRBJ2-7, with 10 bases that match TRBD1. With 0 bases clipped from V and 7 bases from J, the junction kept 6 bases outside the gene matches. There are 15 residues in the CDR3. Germline V gene sequence: CDR1 SEHNR, CDR2 FQNEAQ (reference sequence).

The chain employs TRBV30 and TRBJ1-4, with TRBD1 identical over 7 bases. CDR1 and CDR2 from the germline V gene are GTSNPN and SVGIG (reference sequence). With 2 bases clipped from V and 8 bases from J, the junction kept 2 bases outside the gene matches. The CDR3 consists of 12 residues. The CDR3 DNA sequence: TGTGCCTGGAGTACAGGGGACGAAAAACTGTTTTTT. It is translated as CAWSTGDEKLFF.

This chain uses TRBV15 with TRBJ2-1, with D perhaps matching TRBD1 (5 bases). Deletions cut 2 bases from V and 1 base from J, with 12 bases between. CDR1 is LNHNV and CDR2 is YYDKDF in the germline V gene (reference sequence). CDR3 length equals 16 residues. CDR3 in amino acids: CATSRLPRESYNEQFF. The CDR3 coding sequence is TGTGCCACCAGCAGACTCCCCAGGGAATCCTACAATGAGCAGTTCTTC.

J is TRBJ1-6 and V is TRBV4-3; D unresolved. V lost 3 bases and J lost 7, with 10 bases in between. This CDR3 comprises 14 residues. Germline lookup yields CDR1 LGHNA and CDR2 YSLEER. Here the CDR3 reads CASSQTNTNSPLHF. The CDR3 DNA sequence: TGCGCCAGCAGCCAGACAAATACCAATTCACCCCTCCACTTT.

The gene calls are TRBV29-1 and TRBJ2-2; D is perhaps TRBD2 (5 bases). Trimming removed 7 bases at V and 6 bases at J, with 12 bases between. CDR1 is SQVTM and CDR2 is ANQGSEA in the germline V gene. The CDR3 totals 12 residues. Here the CDR3 reads CSGLGGSGELFF. The DNA for the CDR3 is TGCAGCGGCCTAGGAGGATCCGGGGAGCTGTTTTTT.

The V and J genes are TRBV6-6 and TRBJ2-7; 9 bases are a match to TRBD1. This CDR3 has 14 residues. Germline CDR1 and CDR2: MNHNY and SVGAGI (reference sequence). Losses at the gene ends were 5 bases for V and 2 bases for J; bases not matched to a gene: 4. CDR3 DNA: TGTGCCAGCAGTCCTGGGACAGGGCCCTACGAGCAGTACTTC. Residues: CASSPGTGPYEQYF.

J is TRBJ1-2 and V is TRBV30; 9 bases fit TRBD1. Unmatched junction bases numbered 2, after V lost 1 base and J lost 5 bases. There are 13 residues in the CDR3. Germline assignment: CDR1 GTSNPN and CDR2 SVGIG (reference sequence). Here the CDR3 reads CAWSAGTGYGYTF. The DNA for the CDR3 is TGTGCCTGGAGTGCAGGGACAGGGTATGGCTACACCTTC.

The V gene is TRBV9, the J gene TRBJ2-7, with 7 nucleotides matching TRBD2. CDR1 is SGDLS and CDR2 is YYNGEE in the germline V gene. Trimming took 0 bases from V and 3 from J; bases not matched to a gene: 6. The CDR3 runs 15 residues. This CDR3 reads CASSVATSGVYEQYF. The CDR3 DNA is TGTGCCAGCAGCGTAGCTACCAGCGGGGTCTACGAGCAGTACTTC.

The genes are TRBV29-1 and TRBJ2-3; 10 nucleotides agree with TRBD2. V trimming: 2 bases; J trimming: 3 bases; junction bases outside the gene matches: 8. The germline V gene encodes CDR1 SQVTM and CDR2 ANQGSEA. This CDR3 comprises 16 residues. The chain's CDR3 is CSVERSSGGRTDTQYF. The CDR3 coding sequence is TGCAGCGTTGAAAGGTCTAGCGGGGGACGGACAGATACGCAGTATTTT.

V usage is TRBV9 and J usage is TRBJ1-2; 7 bases match TRBD1. Per germline, CDR1 SGDLS and CDR2 YYNGEE. The CDR3 has 14 residues. V gave up 4 bases and J gave up 8 bases; unmatched junction bases: 11. CDR3 in DNA: TGTGCCAGCAGCATGAGACAGGGCCCTGGCGGCTACACCTTC. This encodes CASSMRQGPGGYTF.

The chain has TRBV23-1 and TRBJ2-2; D unclear. TRBV23-1 is an ORF for which the function is uncertain. V was pared by 0 bases and J by 0 bases, with 8 bases between. The CDR3 has 16 residues. CDR3 sequence (DNA): TGCGCCAGCAGTCAATCAGGTAGCACGAACACCGGGGAGCTGTTTTTT. Translating it yields CASSQSGSTNTGELFF.

This clone occurred a few times. At one end the junction does not follow the germline gene, possibly because of a read error. The chain couples TRBV7-7 to TRBJ2-7, with 9 bases matching TRBD1. This CDR3 has 13 residues. CDR1 is SSHAT, CDR2 FNYEAQ, per germline (reference sequence). The CDR3 spells CASSWDRDYEQYF. DNA of the CDR3: TGTGCTAGCAGCTGGGACAGGGACTACGAGCAGTACTTC.

V gene TRBV28 combines with J gene TRBJ2-5; TRBD2 might be the D (6 bases). V lost 5 bases and J lost 5, with 15 bases in between. This CDR3 is 14 amino acids long. Per the germline V gene, CDR1 is MDHEN and CDR2 is SYDVKM. The CDR3 DNA sequence: TGTGCCAGCAGTCCGTTACGAGGAGGGGAGACCCAGTACTTC. Residues: CASSPLRGGETQYF.

The chain employs TRBV9 and TRBJ2-1; 10 bases match TRBD2. The CDR3 loop spans 15 amino acids. In germline, CDR1 is SGDLS, CDR2 YYNGEE. V gave up 2 bases and J gave up 3 bases; unmatched junction bases: 2. Here the CDR3 DNA reads TGTGCCAGCAGCGTTACTAGCGGGGACTACAATGAGCAGTTCTTC. Encoded protein: CASSVTSGDYNEQFF. Variable domain in full (rest from reference TRBV9 and TRBJ2-1): DSGVTQTPKHLITATGQRVTLRCSPRSGDLSVYWYQQSLDQGLQFLIQYYNGEERAKGNILERFSAQQFPDLHSELNLSSLELGDSALYFCASSVTSGDYNEQFFGPGTRLTVL.

The table lists this clone with a count of one. J is TRBJ1-6 and V is TRBV19, with D hard to call. Germline V CDR1 and CDR2: LNHDA, SQIVND (reference sequence). Trimming took 1 base from V and 13 from J, leaving 11 bases between them. The CDR3 extends over 13 amino acids. CDR3 nucleotide sequence: TGTGCCAGTAGTATAGGAGCGGCCTCGCCCCTCCACTTT. Amino acid sequence: CASSIGAASPLHF.